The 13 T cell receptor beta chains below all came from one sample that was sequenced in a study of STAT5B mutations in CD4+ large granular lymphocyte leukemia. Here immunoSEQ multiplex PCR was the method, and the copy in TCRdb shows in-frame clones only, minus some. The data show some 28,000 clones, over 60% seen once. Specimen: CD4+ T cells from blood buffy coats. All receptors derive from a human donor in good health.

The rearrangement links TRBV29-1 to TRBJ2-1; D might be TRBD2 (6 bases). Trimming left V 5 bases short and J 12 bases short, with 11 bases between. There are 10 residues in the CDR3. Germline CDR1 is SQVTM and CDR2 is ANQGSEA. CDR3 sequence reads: CSVRLVGQFF. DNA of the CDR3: TGCAGCGTTCGACTAGTCGGGCAGTTCTTC.

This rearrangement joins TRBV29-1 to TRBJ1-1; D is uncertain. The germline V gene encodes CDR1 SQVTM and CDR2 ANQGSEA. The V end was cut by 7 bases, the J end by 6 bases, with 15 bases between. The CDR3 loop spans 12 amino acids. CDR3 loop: CSGRTGFAEAFF. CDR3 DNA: TGCAGCGGACGGACGGGTTTCGCTGAAGCTTTCTTT.

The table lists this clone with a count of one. The DNA for the CDR3 is TGTGCCAGCTCACCACTTGCCGATAATAATTCACCCCTCCACTTT. Translated, it gives CASSPLADNNSPLHF. The gene calls are TRBV18 and TRBJ1-6; D not certain. Germline CDR1 is KGHSH and CDR2 is LQKENI. Trimming pared 1 base from V and 5 bases from J, leaving 9 bases between. This CDR3 region has 15 residues.

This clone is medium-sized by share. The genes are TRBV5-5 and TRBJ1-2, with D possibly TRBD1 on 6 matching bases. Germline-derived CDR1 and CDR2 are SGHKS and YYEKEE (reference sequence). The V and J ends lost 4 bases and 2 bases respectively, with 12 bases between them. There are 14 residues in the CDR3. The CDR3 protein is CASSDGQRNYGYTF. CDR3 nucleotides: TGTGCCAGCAGCGACGGACAGAGGAACTATGGCTACACCTTC.

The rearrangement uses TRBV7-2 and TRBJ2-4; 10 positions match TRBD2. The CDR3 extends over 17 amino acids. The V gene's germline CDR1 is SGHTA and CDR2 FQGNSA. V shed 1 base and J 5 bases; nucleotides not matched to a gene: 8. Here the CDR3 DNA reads TGTGCCAGCAGCTTAGAAAGCGGGAGGGCCACCCAAAACATTCAGTACTTC. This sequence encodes CASSLESGRATQNIQYF. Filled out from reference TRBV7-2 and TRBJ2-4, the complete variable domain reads GAGVSQSPSNKVTEKGKDVELRCDPISGHTALYWYRQSLGQGLEFLIYFQGNSAPDKSGLPSDRFSAERTGGSVSTLTIQRTQQEDSAVYLCASSLESGRATQNIQYFGAGTRLSVL.

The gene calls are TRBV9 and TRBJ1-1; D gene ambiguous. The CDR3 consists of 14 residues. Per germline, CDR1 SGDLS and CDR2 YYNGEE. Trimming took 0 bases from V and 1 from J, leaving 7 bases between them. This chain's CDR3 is CASSVGTENTEAFF. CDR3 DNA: TGTGCCAGCAGCGTAGGGACTGAGAACACTGAAGCTTTCTTT.

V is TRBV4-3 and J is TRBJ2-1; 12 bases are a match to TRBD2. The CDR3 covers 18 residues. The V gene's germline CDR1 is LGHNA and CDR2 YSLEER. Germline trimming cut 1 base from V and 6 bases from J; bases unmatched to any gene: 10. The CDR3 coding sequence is TGCGCCAGCAGCCAAGCACTAGCGGGAGGACTGCGGCGCAATGAGCAGTTCTTC. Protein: CASSQALAGGLRRNEQFF.

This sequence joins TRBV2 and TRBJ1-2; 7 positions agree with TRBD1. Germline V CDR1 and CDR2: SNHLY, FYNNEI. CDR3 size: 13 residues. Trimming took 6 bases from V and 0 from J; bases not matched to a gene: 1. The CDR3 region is CASRGQTNYGYTF. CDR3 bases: TGTGCCAGCAGGGGACAGACTAACTATGGCTACACCTTC.

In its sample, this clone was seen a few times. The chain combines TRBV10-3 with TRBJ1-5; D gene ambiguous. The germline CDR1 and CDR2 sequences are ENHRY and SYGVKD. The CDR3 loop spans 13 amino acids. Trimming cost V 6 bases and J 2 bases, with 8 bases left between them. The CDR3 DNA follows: TGTGCCATCAGCGCTTCGCGCAATCAGCCCCAGCATTTT. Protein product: CAISASRNQPQHF.

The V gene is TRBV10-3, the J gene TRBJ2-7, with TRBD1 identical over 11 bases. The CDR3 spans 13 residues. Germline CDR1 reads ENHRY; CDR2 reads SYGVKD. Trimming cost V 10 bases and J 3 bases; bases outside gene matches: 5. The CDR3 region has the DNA TGTGCCACCTCCGGGACAGGGGGCTACGAGCAGTACTTC. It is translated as CATSGTGGYEQYF.

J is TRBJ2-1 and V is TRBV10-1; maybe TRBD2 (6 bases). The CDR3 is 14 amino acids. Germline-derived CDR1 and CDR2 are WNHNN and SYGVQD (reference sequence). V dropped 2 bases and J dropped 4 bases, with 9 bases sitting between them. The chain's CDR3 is CASSEGLPYNEQFF. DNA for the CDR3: TGCGCCAGCAGTGAGGGACTACCGTACAATGAGCAGTTCTTC.

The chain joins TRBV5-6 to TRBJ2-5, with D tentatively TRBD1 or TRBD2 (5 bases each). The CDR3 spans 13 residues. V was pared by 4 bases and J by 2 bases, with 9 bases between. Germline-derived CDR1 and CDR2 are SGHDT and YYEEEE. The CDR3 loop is CASSGTEQETQYF. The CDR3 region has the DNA TGTGCCAGCAGCGGGACGGAGCAAGAGACCCAGTACTTC.

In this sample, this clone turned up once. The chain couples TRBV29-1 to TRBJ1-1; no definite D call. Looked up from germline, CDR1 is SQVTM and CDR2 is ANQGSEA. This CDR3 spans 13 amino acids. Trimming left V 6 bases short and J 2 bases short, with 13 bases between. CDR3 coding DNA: TGCAGCGTAGTCGCAACAGCTAACACTGAAGCTTTCTTT. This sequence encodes CSVVATANTEAFF.